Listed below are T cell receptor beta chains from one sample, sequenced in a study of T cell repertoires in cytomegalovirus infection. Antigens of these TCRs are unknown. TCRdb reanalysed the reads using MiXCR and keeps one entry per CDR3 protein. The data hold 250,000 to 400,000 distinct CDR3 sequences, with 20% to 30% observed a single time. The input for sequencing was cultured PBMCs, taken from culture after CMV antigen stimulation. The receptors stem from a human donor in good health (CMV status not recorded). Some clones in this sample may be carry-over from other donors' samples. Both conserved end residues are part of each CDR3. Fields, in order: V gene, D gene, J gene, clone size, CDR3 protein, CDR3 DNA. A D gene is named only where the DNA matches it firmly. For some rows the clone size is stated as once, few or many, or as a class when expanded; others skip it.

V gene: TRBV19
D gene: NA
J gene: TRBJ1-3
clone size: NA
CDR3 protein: CASRSGGNTIYF
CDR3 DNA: TGTGCCAGTCGCTCGGGAGGAAACACCATATATTTT

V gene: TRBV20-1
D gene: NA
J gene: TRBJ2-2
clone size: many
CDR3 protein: CSAGSGANTGELFF
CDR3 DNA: TGCAGTGCTGGTAGCGGAGCGAACACCGGGGAGCTGTTTTTT

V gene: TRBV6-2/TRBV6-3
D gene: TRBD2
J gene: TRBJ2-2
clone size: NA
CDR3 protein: CASSPPPGVAGGFTGELFF
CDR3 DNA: TGTGCCAGCAGTCCTCCCCCTGGGGTAGCGGGAGGATTCACCGGGGAGCTGTTTTTT

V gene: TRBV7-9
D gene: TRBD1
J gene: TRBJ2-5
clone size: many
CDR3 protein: CASDRVRQTQYF
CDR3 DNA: TGTGCCAGCGACAGGGTGAGGCAGACCCAGTACTTC

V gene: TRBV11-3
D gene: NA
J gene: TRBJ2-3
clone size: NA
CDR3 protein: CASSADRIGTDTQYF
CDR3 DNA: TGTGCCAGCAGCGCGGACAGAATAGGCACAGATACGCAGTATTTT

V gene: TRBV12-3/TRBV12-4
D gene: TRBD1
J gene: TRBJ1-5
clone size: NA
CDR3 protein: CASRGQDSNQPQHF
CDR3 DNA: TGTGCCAGCAGGGGACAGGATAGCAATCAGCCCCAGCATTTT

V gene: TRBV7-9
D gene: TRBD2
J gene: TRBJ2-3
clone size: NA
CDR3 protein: CASSWAAGGSGDTQYF
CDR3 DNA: TGTGCCAGCAGCTGGGCAGCGGGAGGTAGTGGAGATACGCAGTATTTT

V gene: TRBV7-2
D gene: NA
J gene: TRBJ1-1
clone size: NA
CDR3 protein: CASSLRGGHTEAFF
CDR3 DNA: TGTGCCAGCAGCTTAAGGGGGGGGCACACTGAAGCTTTCTTT

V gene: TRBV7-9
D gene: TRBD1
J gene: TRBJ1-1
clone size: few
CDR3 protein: CASSTDRGPTEAFF
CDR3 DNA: TGTGCCAGCAGCACCGACAGGGGGCCCACTGAAGCTTTCTTT

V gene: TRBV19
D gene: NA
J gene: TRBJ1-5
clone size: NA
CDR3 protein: CASSIVHRAGPQHF
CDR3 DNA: TGTGCCAGTAGTATTGTGCACAGGGCGGGGCCCCAGCATTTT

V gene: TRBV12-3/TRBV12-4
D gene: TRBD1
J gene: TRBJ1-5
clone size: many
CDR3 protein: CASSRTGAEPQHF
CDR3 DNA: TGTGCCAGCAGTCGGACAGGGGCTGAGCCCCAGCATTTT

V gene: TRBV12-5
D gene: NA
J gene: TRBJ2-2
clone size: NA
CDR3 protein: CASYRRTGELFF
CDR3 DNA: TGTGCTAGTTACAGGCGGACCGGGGAGCTGTTTTTT

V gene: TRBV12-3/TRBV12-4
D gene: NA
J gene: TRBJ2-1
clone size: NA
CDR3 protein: CASSGGGGYNEQFF
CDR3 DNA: TGTGCCAGCAGCGGGGGCGGGGGTTACAATGAGCAGTTCTTC

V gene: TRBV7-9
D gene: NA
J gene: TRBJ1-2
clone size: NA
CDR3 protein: CASSFGNSPYGYTF
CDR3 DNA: TGTGCCAGCAGCTTCGGCAATAGCCCCTATGGCTACACCTTC

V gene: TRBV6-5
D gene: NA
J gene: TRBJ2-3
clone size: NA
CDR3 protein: CASNPPTDTQYF
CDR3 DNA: TGTGCCAGCAACCCCCCTACAGATACGCAGTATTTT

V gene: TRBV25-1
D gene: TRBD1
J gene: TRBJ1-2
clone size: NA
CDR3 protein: CASSEKTVTPFSDRGTEGYTF
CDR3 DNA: TGTGCCAGCAGTGAAAAAACGGTAACCCCTTTCTCGGACAGGGGGACAGAGGGCTACACCTTC

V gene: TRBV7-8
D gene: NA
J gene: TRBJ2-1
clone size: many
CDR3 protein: CASSFALDREQFF
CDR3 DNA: TGTGCCAGCAGCTTCGCCCTAGACAGAGAGCAGTTCTTC

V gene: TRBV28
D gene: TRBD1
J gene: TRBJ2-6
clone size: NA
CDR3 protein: CASSLFRTGGTGANVLTF
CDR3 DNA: TGTGCCAGCAGTTTATTCCGGACAGGGGGCACTGGGGCCAACGTCCTGACTTTC

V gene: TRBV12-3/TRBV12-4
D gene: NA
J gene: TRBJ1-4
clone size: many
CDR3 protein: CASSSRQGNEKLFF
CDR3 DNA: TGTGCCAGCAGTTCCCGGCAGGGTAATGAAAAACTGTTTTTT

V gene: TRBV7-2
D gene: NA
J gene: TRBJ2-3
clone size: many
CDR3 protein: CASSLPGADTQYF
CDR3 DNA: TGTGCCAGCAGCTTACCGGGCGCAGATACGCAGTATTTT

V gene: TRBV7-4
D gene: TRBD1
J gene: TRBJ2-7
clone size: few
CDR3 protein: CASSSPPGTGGGEQYF
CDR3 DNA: TGTGCCAGCAGCTCGCCCCCCGGGACAGGGGGTGGCGAGCAGTACTTC

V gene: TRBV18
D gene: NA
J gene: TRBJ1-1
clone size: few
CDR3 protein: CASSPGAEAFF
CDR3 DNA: TGTGCCAGCTCACCAGGGGCTGAAGCTTTCTTT

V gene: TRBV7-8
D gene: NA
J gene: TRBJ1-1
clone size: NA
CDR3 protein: CASSPRQVMNTEAFF
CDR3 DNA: TGTGCCAGCAGCCCAAGACAGGTCATGAACACTGAAGCTTTCTTT

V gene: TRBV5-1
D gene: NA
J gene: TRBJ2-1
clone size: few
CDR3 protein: CASSLEAEQFF
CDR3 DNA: TGCGCCAGCAGCTTGGAGGCTGAGCAGTTCTTC

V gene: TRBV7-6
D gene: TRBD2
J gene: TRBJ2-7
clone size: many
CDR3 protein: CASSLGVAGGSHEQYF
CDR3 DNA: TGTGCCAGCAGCTTAGGTGTAGCGGGAGGGTCGCACGAGCAGTACTTC

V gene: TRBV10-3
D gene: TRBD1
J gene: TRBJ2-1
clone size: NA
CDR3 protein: CAISENAGTGGNNEQFF
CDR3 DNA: TGTGCCATCAGTGAGAATGCCGGGACAGGGGGGAACAATGAGCAGTTCTTC

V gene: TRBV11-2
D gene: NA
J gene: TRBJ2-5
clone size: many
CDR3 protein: CASSGRQKETQYF
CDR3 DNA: TGTGCCAGCAGCGGACGACAGAAAGAGACCCAGTACTTC

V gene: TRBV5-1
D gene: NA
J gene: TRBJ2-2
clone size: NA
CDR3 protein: CASSLGSVGVNTGELFF
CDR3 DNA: TGCGCCAGCAGCTTGGGTTCCGTGGGCGTTAACACCGGGGAGCTGTTTTTT

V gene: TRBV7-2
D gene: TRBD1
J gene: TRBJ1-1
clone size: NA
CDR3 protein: CASSPDRGGSEAFF
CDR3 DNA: TGTGCCAGCAGCCCGGACAGGGGGGGGTCTGAAGCTTTCTTT

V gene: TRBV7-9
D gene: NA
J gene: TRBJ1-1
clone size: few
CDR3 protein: CASSSSQGSNTEAFF
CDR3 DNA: TGTGCCAGCAGCTCGTCACAGGGCAGCAACACTGAAGCTTTCTTT

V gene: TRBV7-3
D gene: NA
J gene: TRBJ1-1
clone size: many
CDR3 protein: CASSLTGASATEAFF
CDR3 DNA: TGTGCCAGCAGCTTAACGGGGGCGTCGGCCACTGAAGCTTTCTTT

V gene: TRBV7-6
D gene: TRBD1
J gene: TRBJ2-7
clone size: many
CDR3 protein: CASSLAQGQGWYEQYF
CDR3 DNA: TGTGCCAGCAGCTTAGCGCAGGGACAGGGATGGTACGAGCAGTACTTC

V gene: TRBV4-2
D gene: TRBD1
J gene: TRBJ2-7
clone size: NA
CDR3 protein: CASSQGNFGTGGSYEQYF
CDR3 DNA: TGTGCCAGCAGCCAAGGGAATTTTGGGACAGGGGGCTCCTACGAGCAGTACTTC

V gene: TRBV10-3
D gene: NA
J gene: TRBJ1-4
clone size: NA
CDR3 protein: CAISGGTKNEKLFF
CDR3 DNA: TGTGCCATCAGTGGAGGGACAAAAAATGAAAAACTGTTTTTT

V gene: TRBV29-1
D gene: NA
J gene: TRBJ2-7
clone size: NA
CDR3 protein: CSVEWGAYEQYF
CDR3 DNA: TGCAGCGTCGAATGGGGGGCCTACGAGCAGTACTTC

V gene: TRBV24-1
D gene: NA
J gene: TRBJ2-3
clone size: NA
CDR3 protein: CATSDFRRGKNTQYF
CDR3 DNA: TGTGCCACCAGTGATTTCCGACGAGGGAAAAATACGCAGTATTTT

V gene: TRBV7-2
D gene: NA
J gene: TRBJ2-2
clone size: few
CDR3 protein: CASSLVGQTGELFF
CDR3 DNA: TGTGCCAGCAGCTTAGTTGGACAAACCGGGGAGCTGTTTTTT

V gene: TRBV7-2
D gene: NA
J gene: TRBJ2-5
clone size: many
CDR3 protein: CASSSPGTRTPQYF
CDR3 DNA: TGTGCCAGCAGCTCTCCCGGGACAAGGACTCCCCAGTACTTC

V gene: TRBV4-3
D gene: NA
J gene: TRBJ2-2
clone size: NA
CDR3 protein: CASSQVRGSNTGELFF
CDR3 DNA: TGCGCCAGCAGCCAAGTCCGGGGCTCGAACACCGGGGAGCTGTTTTTT

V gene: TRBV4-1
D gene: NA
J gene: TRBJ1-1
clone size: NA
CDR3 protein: CASSPQAETLNTEAFF
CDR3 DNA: TGCGCCAGCAGCCCCCAGGCCGAGACCTTGAACACTGAAGCTTTCTTT

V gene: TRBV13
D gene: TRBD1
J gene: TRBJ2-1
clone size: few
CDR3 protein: CASSWLITTGGYEQFF
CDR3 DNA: TGTGCCAGCAGCTGGTTGATAACGACAGGGGGTTATGAGCAGTTCTTC

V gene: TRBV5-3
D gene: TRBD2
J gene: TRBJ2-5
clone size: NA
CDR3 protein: CASSVSGTSGTPQYF
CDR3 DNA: TGTGCCAGCAGCGTATCCGGGACTAGCGGGACGCCCCAGTACTTC

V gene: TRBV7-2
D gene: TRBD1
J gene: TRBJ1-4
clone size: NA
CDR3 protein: CASGRGVTNEKLFF
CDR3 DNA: TGTGCCAGCGGCAGGGGGGTTACTAATGAAAAACTGTTTTTT

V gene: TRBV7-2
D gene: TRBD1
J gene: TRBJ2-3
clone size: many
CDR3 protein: CASSIGGQGADTQYF
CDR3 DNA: TGTGCCAGCAGCATTGGGGGACAGGGGGCGGATACGCAGTATTTT

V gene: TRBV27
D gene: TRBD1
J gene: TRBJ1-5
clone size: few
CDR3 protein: CASSYVGTDQPQHF
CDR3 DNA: TGTGCCAGCAGTTATGTGGGGACAGATCAGCCCCAGCATTTT

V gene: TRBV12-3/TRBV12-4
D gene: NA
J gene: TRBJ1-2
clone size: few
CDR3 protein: CASSFIQGNGYTF
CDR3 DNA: TGTGCCAGCAGTTTCATACAGGGCAATGGCTACACCTTC

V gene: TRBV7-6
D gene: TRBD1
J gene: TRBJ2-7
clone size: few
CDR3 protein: CASSLGPRDRALEQYF
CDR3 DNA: TGTGCCAGCAGCTTGGGGCCCCGGGACAGGGCCCTCGAGCAGTACTTC

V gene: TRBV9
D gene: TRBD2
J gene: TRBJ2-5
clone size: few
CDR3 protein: CASSVTSGETQYF
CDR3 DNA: TGTGCCAGCAGCGTTACTAGCGGGGAGACCCAGTACTTC

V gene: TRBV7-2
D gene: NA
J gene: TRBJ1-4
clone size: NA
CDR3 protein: CASSLDRGYEKLFF
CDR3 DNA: TGTGCCAGCAGCTTAGATAGAGGGTATGAAAAACTGTTTTTT

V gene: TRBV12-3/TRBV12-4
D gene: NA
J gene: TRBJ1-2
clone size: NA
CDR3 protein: CASSPLLLYGYTF
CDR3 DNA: TGTGCCAGCAGTCCTCTCCTATTATATGGCTACACCTTC

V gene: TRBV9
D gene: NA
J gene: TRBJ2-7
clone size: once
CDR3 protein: CASSVEAVAVTFYEQYF
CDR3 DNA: TGTGCCAGCAGCGTAGAAGCTGTAGCGGTGACCTTCTACGAGCAGTACTTC

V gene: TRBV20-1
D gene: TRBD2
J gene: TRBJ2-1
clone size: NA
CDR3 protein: CSARASGLAGGRSVYEQFF
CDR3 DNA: TGCAGTGCTAGAGCCTCGGGACTAGCGGGAGGGCGATCAGTCTATGAGCAGTTCTTC

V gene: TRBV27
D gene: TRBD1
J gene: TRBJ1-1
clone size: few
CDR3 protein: CASSLADRGGVNTEAFF
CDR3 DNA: TGTGCCAGCAGTTTAGCCGACAGGGGTGGTGTGAACACTGAAGCTTTCTTT

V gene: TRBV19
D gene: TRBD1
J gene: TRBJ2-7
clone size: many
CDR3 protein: CASSLRGDRGSHEQYF
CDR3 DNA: TGTGCCAGTAGTCTCCGAGGGGACAGGGGTAGCCACGAGCAGTACTTC

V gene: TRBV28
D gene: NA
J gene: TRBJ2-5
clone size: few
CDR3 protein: CASSLYSGAQYF
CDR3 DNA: TGTGCCAGCAGTTTATACTCGGGGGCCCAGTACTTC

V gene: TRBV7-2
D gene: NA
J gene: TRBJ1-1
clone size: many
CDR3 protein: CASSSTGQSTEAFF
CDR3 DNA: TGTGCCAGCAGCTCCACAGGGCAGAGCACTGAAGCTTTCTTT

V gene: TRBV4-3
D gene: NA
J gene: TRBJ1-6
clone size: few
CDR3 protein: CASSQDQGNSPLHF
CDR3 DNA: TGCGCCAGCAGCCAAGATCAGGGTAATTCACCCCTCCACTTT

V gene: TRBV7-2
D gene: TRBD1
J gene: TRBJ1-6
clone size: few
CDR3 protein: CASSLAGDRVRSPLHF
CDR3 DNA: TGTGCCAGCAGCTTAGCGGGGGACAGGGTTAGATCACCCCTCCACTTT

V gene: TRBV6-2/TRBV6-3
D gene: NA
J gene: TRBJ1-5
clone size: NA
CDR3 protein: CASSNAGVYQPQHF
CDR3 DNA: TGTGCCAGCAGTAACGCAGGGGTTTACCAGCCCCAGCATTTT